Listed below are T cell receptor beta chains from one sample, sequenced in a study of CD8+CD57+ T cells in acquired aplastic anemia. TCRdb re-called the reads with MiXCR, one entry per CDR3 protein. The sample contains about 71,000 distinct CDR3 sequences, roughly half of which appear only once. Sequencing input: sorted CD4+, CD8+, or CD8+CD57+ T cells (not recorded which) from PBMCs. The source is a human donor in good health, serving as a control. Each CDR3 is given with its conserved first and last residue. Fields, in order: V gene, clone size, D gene, J gene, CDR3 DNA, CDR3 protein. A D gene is named only where the DNA matches it firmly. Clone size, where shown, is once, few, many, or a class for clones that have expanded.

TRBV6-4	NA	TRBD1	TRBJ2-7	TGTGCCAGCAGTGACCGGGACAGGGCCTACGAGCAGTACTTC	CASSDRDRAYEQYF
TRBV6-1	many	NA	TRBJ2-1	TGTGCCAGCAGCGCCAGTAGCCCGGGCTCCTACAATGAGCAGTTCTTC	CASSASSPGSYNEQFF
TRBV20-1	many	NA	TRBJ2-1	TGCAGTGCATCGGGACTCCTGGGCTCCTACAATGAGCAGTTCTTC	CSASGLLGSYNEQFF
TRBV10-2	NA	TRBD1	TRBJ1-5	TGCGCCAGCAGTGAGTCGGGGGGACAGGGGAGCAATCAGCCCCAGCATTTT	CASSESGGQGSNQPQHF
TRBV12-3/TRBV12-4	many	TRBD1	TRBJ2-7	TGTGCCAGCAGTGGCCCGGGACAGGGGACAAACGAGCAGTACTTC	CASSGPGQGTNEQYF
TRBV7-3	NA	TRBD2	TRBJ2-1	TGTGCCAGCAGCTTAAGGGCGGGGGGGAACAATGAGCAGTTCTTC	CASSLRAGGNNEQFF
TRBV5-5	many	NA	TRBJ1-2	TGTGCCAGCAGCTTGGCCTGGGGGGAACATGGCTACACCTTC	CASSLAWGEHGYTF
TRBV25-1	NA	NA	TRBJ2-6	TGTGCCAGCAGTGTGGGCGCTGGGGCCAACGTCCTGACTTTC	CASSVGAGANVLTF
TRBV7-9	many	NA	TRBJ2-7	TGTGCCAGCAGCTTAGAGGTAGAATTATACGAGCAGTACTTC	CASSLEVELYEQYF
TRBV20-1	NA	TRBD2	TRBJ2-1	TGCAGTGGTAAGACTAGCGGGGGGGCCCTCAATGAGCAGTTCTTC	CSGKTSGGALNEQFF
TRBV13	NA	NA	TRBJ2-1	TGTGCCAGCGGCTTGGGGGGCTCCTACAATGAGCAGTTCTTC	CASGLGGSYNEQFF
TRBV27	many	TRBD1	TRBJ1-2	TGTGCCAGCAGTTTTTCAGGGGGCTATGGCTACACCTTC	CASSFSGGYGYTF
TRBV2	NA	TRBD1	TRBJ2-7	TGTGCCAGCAGCTTAGGAGACAGGGGACGGGGCGAGCAGTACTTC	CASSLGDRGRGEQYF
TRBV2	once	NA	TRBJ2-7	TGTGCCAGCAGCGCAAAGGGGGTAGCGGGTCCCTACGAGCAGTACTTC	CASSAKGVAGPYEQYF
TRBV19	NA	TRBD1	TRBJ2-3	TGTGCCAGTAGTACCCTCAGGGGGAGCACAGATACGCAGTATTTT	CASSTLRGSTDTQYF
TRBV27	NA	NA	TRBJ2-7	TGTGCCAGCGGGGGTCGGGTAGTAGACGAGCAGTACTTC	CASGGRVVDEQYF
TRBV7-9	many	NA	TRBJ1-1	TGTGCCAGCAGCCGCATTTTGACGGTCAAGTCGTTGAACACTGAAGCTTTCTTT	CASSRILTVKSLNTEAFF
TRBV20-1	NA	TRBD1	TRBJ1-3	TGCAGTGCTAGAGTTGGGGGACAGGGGGGAAGAAACACCATATATTTT	CSARVGGQGGRNTIYF
TRBV10-3	once	NA	TRBJ2-2	TGTGCCATCAGGGAGACACTGGACACCGGGGAGCTGTTTTTT	CAIRETLDTGELFF
TRBV4-1	many	NA	TRBJ2-5	TGCGCCAGCAGCCAAGGGATTGAAGAGACCCAGTACTTC	CASSQGIEETQYF
TRBV20-1	many	NA	TRBJ1-1	TGCAGTGCTAGAGATATTAGCCTTGAAGCTTTCTTT	CSARDISLEAFF
TRBV9	NA	NA	TRBJ2-5	TGTGCCAGCTCAAAGGGTTTGACCCAGTACTTC	CASSKGLTQYF
TRBV7-6	NA	TRBD2	TRBJ2-1	TGTGCCAGCAGCTTACTAGCGGACTCCTACAATGAGCAGTTCTTC	CASSLLADSYNEQFF
TRBV7-8	few	NA	TRBJ2-5	TGTGCCAGCAGCTTAGGGGTCGGGGTCGGGGACCAGTACTTC	CASSLGVGVGDQYF
TRBV29-1	medium-sized	NA	TRBJ2-7	TGCAGCGTTGAAGAGGAGGGGAACTACGAGCAGTACTTC	CSVEEEGNYEQYF
TRBV7-9	NA	TRBD1	TRBJ1-1	TGTGCCAGCAGCCTCGACAGGGAAACTGAAGCTTTCTTT	CASSLDRETEAFF
TRBV6-1	many	TRBD1	TRBJ2-7	TGTGCCAGCAGTGACTGGGACAGCCCGCTCTACGAGCAGTACTTC	CASSDWDSPLYEQYF
TRBV2	NA	TRBD1	TRBJ1-5	TGTGCCAGCGGTCCTCTCTACAGGGGACAGGGGCAGCCCCAGCATTTT	CASGPLYRGQGQPQHF
TRBV7-9	many	TRBD1	TRBJ2-7	TGTGCCAGCAGCTTCCGGGGACAGGGGGGATGGGAGCAGTACTTC	CASSFRGQGGWEQYF
TRBV2	NA	TRBD1	TRBJ2-7	TGTGCCAGCAGTGGAAGAGACAGGGAAATCGAGCAGTACTTC	CASSGRDREIEQYF
TRBV2	NA	TRBD2	TRBJ2-7	TGTGCCAGCAGTCCGCTAGCGGGAGGCTACGAGCAGTACTTC	CASSPLAGGYEQYF
TRBV7-8	many	NA	TRBJ2-2	TGTGCCAGCAGACCGGGAGTTACCGGGGAGCTGTTTTTT	CASRPGVTGELFF
TRBV5-6	NA	NA	TRBJ1-4	TGTGCCAGCAGCCAAGGACAGAGTGAAAAACTGTTTTTT	CASSQGQSEKLFF
TRBV7-6	NA	NA	TRBJ2-1	TGTGCCAGCAGCTTAGAGGGGCAGGGGAGCTCCTACAATGAGCAGTTCTTC	CASSLEGQGSSYNEQFF
TRBV25-1	medium-sized	NA	TRBJ1-1	TGTGCCAGCAGCCAGGTCAACGATGTCCCTGAAGCTTTCTTT	CASSQVNDVPEAFF
TRBV7-9	many	TRBD1	TRBJ2-7	TGTGCCAGCAGCTTAGGCCCGGGACAGGGGGCGAACGAGCAGTACTTC	CASSLGPGQGANEQYF
TRBV28	many	TRBD2	TRBJ2-7	TGTGCCAGCAGCTTGGGGGTGAGACTAGCGATCTACGAGCAGTACTTC	CASSLGVRLAIYEQYF
TRBV25-1	NA	TRBD1	TRBJ1-6	TGTGCCAGCAGTGACCCGGGACAGGGCGATTCACCCCTCCACTTT	CASSDPGQGDSPLHF
TRBV10-3	NA	TRBD1	TRBJ1-6	TGTGCCATCAGTGAGTCCCGGGACAGCAGAAATTCACCCCTCCACTTT	CAISESRDSRNSPLHF
TRBV7-9	many	TRBD1	TRBJ1-3	TGTGCCAGCAGCTTAATCGGACAGGGGGGAAACACCATATATTTT	CASSLIGQGGNTIYF
TRBV7-9	NA	NA	TRBJ1-1	TGTGCCAGCAGCTTAGGTGCAGGGGAAGCTTTCTTT	CASSLGAGEAFF
TRBV12-5	NA	NA	TRBJ2-1	TGTGCTAGTGGTCACCCGGCGAGCGGGCTATTTTCCTACAATGAGCAGTTCTTC	CASGHPASGLFSYNEQFF
TRBV7-9	few	NA	TRBJ2-7	TGTGCCAGCAGCTTGACGAGTGGCTACGAGCAGTACTTC	CASSLTSGYEQYF
TRBV4-1	few	NA	TRBJ2-1	TGCGCCAGCAGCATAGCCTACAATGAGCAGTTCTTC	CASSIAYNEQFF
TRBV7-6	NA	TRBD1	TRBJ2-4	TGTGCCAGCAGCTTGGGGACAGAAAACATTCAGTACTTC	CASSLGTENIQYF
TRBV7-9	NA	NA	TRBJ1-6	TGTGCCAGCAGCTCCACCAAGCATCAATATTCACCCCTCCACTTT	CASSSTKHQYSPLHF
TRBV11-2	few	TRBD2	TRBJ2-1	TGTGCCAGCAGCTGGGATAGCGGGACTACGGGGCATGAGCAGTTCTTC	CASSWDSGTTGHEQFF
TRBV10-3	NA	TRBD1	TRBJ2-7	TGTGCCATCAGTAGTATTATCGCGCCCAACCGGGACAGTTCCTACGAGCAGTGCTTC	CAISSIIAPNRDSSYEQCF
TRBV20-1	medium-sized	TRBD2	TRBJ2-7	TGCAGTGCCAGGGAGCGGGAGTACGAGCAGTACTTC	CSAREREYEQYF
TRBV19	NA	NA	TRBJ2-7	TGTGCCAGTAGTATAGATGGGACACGCGAGCAGTACTTC	CASSIDGTREQYF
TRBV25-1	once	NA	TRBJ1-2	TGTGCCAGCAGTGATGGCGGTAACTATGGCTACACCTTC	CASSDGGNYGYTF
TRBV13	few	TRBD1	TRBJ2-2	TGTGCCAGCAGCGGGCCAGGGGGACAGGCCAACACCGGGGAGCTGTTTTTT	CASSGPGGQANTGELFF
TRBV7-3	NA	NA	TRBJ2-5	TGTGCCAGCAGGGCGCCGGGTCAAGAGACCCAGTACTTC	CASRAPGQETQYF